This entry features one T cell receptor (beta chain) sequence. Its specific antigen is unknown. No much larger clone exists at a distance of one base, and base qualities are not known. These data are taken from a study of control samples from healthy donors and cancer patients (dated by TCRdb to 2018 to 2021). Library construction relied on the immunoSEQ multiplex PCR assay. TCRdb obtained this table from immuneACCESS and retained in-frame rearrangements with V and J assigned. These tables miss some clones; where compared with another copy, unresolved V genes account for less than half of the shortfall, and the remainder is unexplained. The sample records roughly 68,000 clones, approximately 83% of which are singletons. Of the sample, approximately 14% falls within the top ten clones. The TCR sequence derives from a man aged 60 to 69 in good health. Sequencing input: blood.

Here the CDR3 is given as CASSPGQPNTEAFF. The nucleotides are TGTGCCAGCTCACCAGGACAGCCGAACACTGAAGCTTTCTTT. The V and J genes are TRBV18 and TRBJ1-1; TRBD1 is perhaps the D gene, given 6 matching bases. The CDR3, cysteine through phenylalanine, is 14 amino acids long. Left in the record is the CDR3 DNA by itself, 42 bases read in frame from the first base. A distance of 8 bases separates the germline ends of V and J, which lose 2 bases and 1 base respectively. From the germline V gene, CDR1 is KGHSH and CDR2 is LQKENI.